The 7 T cell receptor beta chains listed next were all sequenced from one sample in a study of technical replicates of blood from several donors (TCRdb year 2017). Libraries were built with the immunoSEQ multiplex PCR assay. Held by TCRdb, this immuneACCESS table contains in-frame sequences only and omits some clones. Under half of the omission traces to an unresolved V gene where checked; the cause of the rest is unknown. This sample lists about 58,000 clones; roughly 89% were detected once. Together, the top ten hold 3% to 5% of the sample. Sequencing was carried out using PBMCs. All receptors come from a human donor in good health. Some clones in this sample may be carry-over from other donors' samples.

V usage is TRBV19 and J usage is TRBJ2-7; TRBD1 matches at 12 bases. The germline CDR1 and CDR2 sequences are LNHDA and SQIVND (reference sequence). With V trimmed by 5 bases and J by 7 bases, 9 bases remained unmatched. This CDR3 is built from 15 residues. This CDR3 is CASSPTRDRGQEQYF. The CDR3 DNA reads as TGTGCCAGTAGTCCCACCCGGGACAGGGGGCAAGAGCAGTACTTC.

The chain employs TRBV9 and TRBJ1-1, with 8 bases fitting TRBD1. CDR3 length: 14 amino acids. Trimming cost V 1 base and J 6 bases; bases outside gene matches: 5. CDR1 SGDLS and CDR2 YYNGEE come from the germline V gene. The CDR3 sequence: CASSVRAGGPEAFF. CDR3 DNA sequence: TGTGCCAGCAGCGTACGGGCAGGGGGCCCTGAAGCTTTCTTT.

In this sample, this clone turned up once. The genes are TRBV5-4 and TRBJ2-1; D is possibly TRBD1 (6 bases). This CDR3 has 15 amino acids. V lost 6 bases and J lost 5, with 18 bases in between. Germline V lookup: CDR1 SGHNT, CDR2 YYREEE (reference sequence). CDR3: CASTKAGVQNNEQFF. CDR3 nucleotide sequence: TGTGCCAGCACCAAGGCAGGGGTCCAGAACAATGAGCAGTTCTTC.

CDR3 in DNA: TGTGCCACCAGCAGAGTAGGCCAGGACGAGCAGTACTTC. Amino acid sequence: CATSRVGQDEQYF. The rearrangement links TRBV15 to TRBJ2-7, with D uncertain. CDR1 and CDR2 (germline): LNHNV, YYDKDF (reference sequence). The CDR3 covers 13 residues. Between the trimmed V and J ends, which lost 1 base and 5 bases, there was a span of 9 bases.

J is TRBJ2-1 and V is TRBV7-6; 7 bases agree with TRBD2. Trimming at V came to 8 bases and at J to 8 bases, leaving 12 bases not matched to a gene. CDR3 length: 14 amino acids. Germline CDR1 reads SGHVS; CDR2 reads FNYEAQ. CDR3 nucleotides: TGTGCCAGCTCCCCGGGGGGACGCGCGGATGAGCAGTTCTTC. It codes for CASSPGGRADEQFF. Complete variable domain (other parts from reference TRBV7-6 and TRBJ2-1): GAGVSQSPRYKVTKRGQDVALRCDPISGHVSLYWYRQALGQGPEFLTYFNYEAQQDKSGLPNDRFSAERPEGSISTLTIQRTEQRDSAMYRCASSPGGRADEQFFGPGTRLTVL.

The chain is built from TRBV5-4 and TRBJ2-1, with D unresolved. The CDR3 has 11 amino acids. V lost 6 bases to trimming and J lost 7 bases, with 8 bases between them. CDR1 SGHNT and CDR2 YYREEE come from the germline V gene (reference sequence). In DNA form, the CDR3 reads TGTGCCAGCACTGTAGCTAATGAGCAGTTCTTC. Amino acid sequence: CASTVANEQFF.

The genes are TRBV2 and TRBJ2-3; no firm D call. The germline V gene has CDR1 SNHLY and CDR2 FYNNEI. CDR3 length: 14 residues. Trimming cost V 0 bases and J 1 base, with 5 bases left between them. The CDR3 protein is CASSEASGTDTQYF. CDR3 in DNA: TGTGCCAGCAGTGAAGCCTCGGGCACAGATACGCAGTATTTT.